The clone carrying this TCR beta chain has a count of ten or more. What it binds is unknown. The entry originates in a study of T-cell memory formation after mild COVID-19. Constant-segment primers and 5'RACE yielded cDNA libraries for TCR alpha and TCR beta, each carrying sample barcodes and UMIs. MiXCR, applied by TCRdb to the 5' RACE reads, yields one record per CDR3 protein. The sample includes approximately 51,000 distinct CDR3 sequences, 9.3% seen only once; the top ten take roughly 12%. Trimming removed 0 bases from V and 6 bases from J, with 15 bases in between. CDR3 size: 16 residues. Germline CDR1 is LGHDT and CDR2 is YNNKEL (reference sequence). Whole-study results and caveats: Clones that contracted from day 15 to 85 had balanced CD4/CD8; later expanders were CD4+ biased.

This chain links TRBV3-1 with TRBJ2-1; D is possibly TRBD2 (6 bases). The TCR was taken from an adult woman who had mild COVID-19 (a few samples of this study predate the infection). Cell type and time point are not known. Sequenced input: PBMCs or a T cell subset sorted from them (not recorded which). The DNA for the CDR3 is TGTGCCAGCAGCCAAGATGTAAGCCTGGGGGGCAATGAGCAGTTCTTC. Its translation: CASSQDVSLGGNEQFF.